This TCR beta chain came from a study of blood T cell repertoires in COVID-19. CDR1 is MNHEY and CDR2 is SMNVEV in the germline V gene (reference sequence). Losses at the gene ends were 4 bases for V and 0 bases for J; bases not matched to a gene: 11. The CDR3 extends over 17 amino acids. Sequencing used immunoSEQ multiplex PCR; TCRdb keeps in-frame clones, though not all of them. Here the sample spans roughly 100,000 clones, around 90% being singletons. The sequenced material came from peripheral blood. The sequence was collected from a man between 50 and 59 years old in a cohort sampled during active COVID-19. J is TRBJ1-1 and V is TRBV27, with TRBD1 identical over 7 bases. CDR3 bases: TGTGCCAGCAGTTCCCTGATGACAGGGCACATGAACACTGAAGCTTTCTTT. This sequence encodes CASSSLMTGHMNTEAFF.